This T cell receptor beta chain was sequenced in a study of early T cells in non-severe SARS-CoV-2 infection. Across the whole study: From unsorted whole blood, bulk RNA was sequenced, and the chains remained unpaired.

V shed 1 base and J shed 3 bases, with 13 bases lying between them. This CDR3 spans 15 amino acids. The germline V gene encodes CDR1 SEHNR and CDR2 FQNEAQ (reference sequence). TCRdb itself ran the 5' RACE reads through MiXCR, one entry per CDR3 protein. Among about 89,000 distinct CDR3 sequences, approximately 16% were seen once, and the ten largest hold about 5%. The chain couples TRBV7-9 to TRBJ2-7; D call uncertain. The source of this sequence is an adult who was a healthcare worker with PCR-confirmed SARS-CoV-2 infection or an uninfected control (not recorded which). Sequencing used whole blood, obtained at baseline. The DNA for the CDR3 is TGTGCCAGCAGCTTAGACGTTGGTGGTAGCTACGAGCAGTACTTC. It yields the protein CASSLDVGGSYEQYF.